The 8 T cell receptor beta chains presented below share a single source sample, sequenced in a study of blood T cell repertoires in COVID-19. This table comes from immunoSEQ multiplex PCR, and its TCRdb copy is limited to in-frame clones, with some not included. The sample contains some 130,000 clones, 81% of which appear only once. Material for sequencing was peripheral blood. These receptors came from a woman aged 55 to 70 with active or convalescent COVID-19.

J is TRBJ1-6 and V is TRBV5-1, with no clear D. Germline V gene data show CDR1 as SGHRS and CDR2 as YFSETQ. The CDR3 has 14 residues. V lost 0 bases, J lost 10 bases, and 11 bases lay in between. The CDR3 spells CASSLDTLGSPLHF. CDR3 bases: TGCGCCAGCAGCTTGGACACCTTGGGCTCACCCCTCCACTTT.

The genes are TRBV12-3 or TRBV12-4 and TRBJ1-1; D gene uncertain. Trimming removed 9 bases from V and 4 bases from J, with 15 bases in between. The CDR3 is made up of 13 amino acids. The DNA of the CDR3 is TGTGCCAGTGGGCGGGGAAGGAGCACTGAAGCTTTCTTT. This sequence encodes CASGRGRSTEAFF.

The rearrangement joins TRBV7-6 to TRBJ1-4; D is undetermined. Germline CDR1 is SGHVS and CDR2 is FNYEAQ. Trimming took off 4 bases at V and 4 bases at J, with 4 bases between the two ends. The CDR3 covers 12 residues. CDR3 nucleotides: TGTGCCAGCAGCTCCCTTAATGAAAAACTGTTTTTT. It specifies CASSSLNEKLFF.

On this clone: One junction end disagrees with the germline gene, perhaps due to a read error. This rearrangement joins TRBV2 to TRBJ1-1; D unresolved. CDR3 length: 14 residues. Germline V gene data show CDR1 as SNHLY and CDR2 as FYNNEI. The CDR3 DNA reads TGTGCCAGCCAGCTCGTGGGAGGGAACGCTGAAGCTTTCTTT. This gives the protein CASQLVGGNAEAFF.

The chain combines TRBV19 with TRBJ2-5; 8 nucleotides line up with TRBD1. The germline CDR1 and CDR2 sequences are LNHDA and SQIVND (reference sequence). The CDR3 contains 15 residues. V shed 3 bases, J shed 4 bases, and the junction held 7 bases outside the gene matches. CDR3 loop: CASSMETQGAETQYF. The CDR3, as DNA: TGTGCCAGTAGTATGGAGACTCAGGGGGCAGAGACCCAGTACTTC.

The chain links TRBV20-1 to TRBJ2-7; 10 nucleotides align to TRBD2. Losses at the gene ends were 3 bases for V and 7 bases for J; bases not matched to a gene: 9. This CDR3 spans 14 amino acids. Looked up from germline, CDR1 is DFQATT and CDR2 is SNEGSKA (reference sequence). CDR3 sequence (DNA): TGCAGTGCTAGTACTAGCGGGGCTCCGGGGGAGCAGTACGTC. Protein: CSASTSGAPGEQYV.

The chain couples TRBV25-1 to TRBJ1-2; TRBD1 might be the D (5 bases). The CDR3 has 13 amino acids. CDR1 and CDR2 (germline): MGHDK, SYGVNS. V lost 1 base to trimming and J lost 6 bases, with 9 bases between them. This chain's CDR3 is CASSESGVDGYTF. In DNA, the CDR3 is TGTGCCAGCAGTGAATCGGGGGTGGATGGCTACACCTTC.

The sample holds a few counts of this clone. The genes are TRBV7-9 and TRBJ2-5, with D perhaps TRBD2 (6 bases). The CDR3 loop spans 16 amino acids. CDR1 and CDR2 (germline): SEHNR, FQNEAQ (reference sequence). V lost 5 bases, J lost 4 bases, and 20 bases lay in between. The CDR3 nucleotides read TGTGCCAGCAGCCCTCGTTGGGGGGAGATCGGAGAGACCCAGTACTTC. Translation: CASSPRWGEIGETQYF.